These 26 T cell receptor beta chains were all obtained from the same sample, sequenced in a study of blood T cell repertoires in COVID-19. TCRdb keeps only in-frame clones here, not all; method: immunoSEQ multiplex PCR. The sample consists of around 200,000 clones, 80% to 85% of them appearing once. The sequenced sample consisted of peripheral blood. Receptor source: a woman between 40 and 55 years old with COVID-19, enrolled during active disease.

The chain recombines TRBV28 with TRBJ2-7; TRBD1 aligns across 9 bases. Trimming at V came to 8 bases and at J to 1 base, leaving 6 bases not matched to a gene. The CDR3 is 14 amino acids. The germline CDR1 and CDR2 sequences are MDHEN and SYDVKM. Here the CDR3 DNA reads TGTGCCAGCTGGACAGGGGCCAAATCCTACGAGCAGTACTTC. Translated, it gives CASWTGAKSYEQYF.

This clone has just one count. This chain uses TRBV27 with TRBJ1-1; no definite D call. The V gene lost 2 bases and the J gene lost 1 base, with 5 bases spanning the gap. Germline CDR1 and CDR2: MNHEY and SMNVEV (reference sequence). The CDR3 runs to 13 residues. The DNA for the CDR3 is TGTGCCAGCAGTTTAGCTAGGAACACTGAAGCTTTCTTT. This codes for CASSLARNTEAFF.

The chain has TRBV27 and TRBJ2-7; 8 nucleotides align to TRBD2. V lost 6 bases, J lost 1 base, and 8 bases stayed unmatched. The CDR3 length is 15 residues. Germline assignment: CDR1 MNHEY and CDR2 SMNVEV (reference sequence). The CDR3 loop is CASSLLGGGSYEQYF. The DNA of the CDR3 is TGTGCCAGCAGCCTGCTCGGGGGGGGATCCTACGAGCAGTACTTC.

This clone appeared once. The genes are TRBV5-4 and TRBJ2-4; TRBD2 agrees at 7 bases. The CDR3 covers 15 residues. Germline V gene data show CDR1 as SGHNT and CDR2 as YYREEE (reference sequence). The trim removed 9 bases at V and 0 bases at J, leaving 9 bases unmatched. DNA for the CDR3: TGTGCCACTGGGGGGGGAAGTTTAGCCAAAAACATTCAGTACTTC. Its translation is CATGGGSLAKNIQYF.

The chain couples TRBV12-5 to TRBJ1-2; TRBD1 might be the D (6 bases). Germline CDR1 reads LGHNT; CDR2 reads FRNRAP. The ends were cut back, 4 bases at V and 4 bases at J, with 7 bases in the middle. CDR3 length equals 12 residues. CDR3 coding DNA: TGTGCTAGTGGTTCGGACAGCTATGGCTACACCTTC. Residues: CASGSDSYGYTF.

For the CDR3, the DNA is TGCGCCAGCAGTGGTGGAGGGACAGCTGGAAACACCATATATTTT. Translated: CASSGGGTAGNTIYF. The J gene is TRBJ1-3, the V gene TRBV10-1; 7 nucleotides align to TRBD1. This CDR3 is 15 amino acids long. J gave up 2 bases and V 4 bases, and 5 bases lay outside the gene matches. Germline CDR1 is WNHNN and CDR2 is SYGVQD (reference sequence).

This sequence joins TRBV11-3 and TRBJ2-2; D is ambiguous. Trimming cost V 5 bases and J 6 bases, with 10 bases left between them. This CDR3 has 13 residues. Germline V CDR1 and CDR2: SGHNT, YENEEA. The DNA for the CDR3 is TGTGCCAGCAGCCCTAGTAGAGCCGGGGAGCTGTTTTTT. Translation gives CASSPSRAGELFF.

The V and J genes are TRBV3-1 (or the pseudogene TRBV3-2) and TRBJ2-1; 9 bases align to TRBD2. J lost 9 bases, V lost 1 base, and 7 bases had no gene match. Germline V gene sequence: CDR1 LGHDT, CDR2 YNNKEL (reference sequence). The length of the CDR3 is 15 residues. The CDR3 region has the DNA TGTGCCAGCAGCCAAGCGGCGGGAGGGGGTCGTGAGCAGTTCTTC. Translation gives CASSQAAGGGREQFF.

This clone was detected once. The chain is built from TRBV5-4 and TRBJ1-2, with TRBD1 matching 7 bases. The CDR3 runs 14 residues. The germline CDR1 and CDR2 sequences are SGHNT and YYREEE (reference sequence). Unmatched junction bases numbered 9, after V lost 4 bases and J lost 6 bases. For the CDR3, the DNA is TGTGCCAGCAGCGCGAACAGGGGTAAGGATGGCTACACCTTC. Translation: CASSANRGKDGYTF.

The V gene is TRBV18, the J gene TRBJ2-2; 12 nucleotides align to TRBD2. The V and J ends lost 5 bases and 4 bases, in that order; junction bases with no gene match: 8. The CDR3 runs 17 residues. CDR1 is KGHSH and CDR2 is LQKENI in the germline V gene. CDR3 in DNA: TGTGCCAGCTCATTGGGACTAGCGGGTCCGAGCACCGGGGAGCTGTTTTTT. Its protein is CASSLGLAGPSTGELFF.

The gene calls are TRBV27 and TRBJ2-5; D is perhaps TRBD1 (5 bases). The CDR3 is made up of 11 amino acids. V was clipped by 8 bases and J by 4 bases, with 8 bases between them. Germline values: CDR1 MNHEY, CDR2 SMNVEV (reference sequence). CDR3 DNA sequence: TGTGCCAGCTTCCAGGGAGAGACCCAGTACTTC. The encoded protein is CASFQGETQYF.

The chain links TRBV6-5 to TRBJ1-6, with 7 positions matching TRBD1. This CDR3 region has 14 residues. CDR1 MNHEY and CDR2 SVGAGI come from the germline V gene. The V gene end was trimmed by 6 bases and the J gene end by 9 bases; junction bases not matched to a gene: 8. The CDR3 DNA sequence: TGTGCCAGCAGCGGACAGGAGGAAGGTTCACCCCTCCACTTT. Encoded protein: CASSGQEEGSPLHF.

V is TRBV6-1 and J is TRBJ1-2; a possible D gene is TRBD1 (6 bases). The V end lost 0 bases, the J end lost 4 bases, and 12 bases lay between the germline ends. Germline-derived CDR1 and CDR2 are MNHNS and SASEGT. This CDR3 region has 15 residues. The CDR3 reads CASSEAETGLYGYTF. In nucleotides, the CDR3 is TGTGCCAGCAGTGAAGCGGAGACAGGCCTCTATGGCTACACCTTC.

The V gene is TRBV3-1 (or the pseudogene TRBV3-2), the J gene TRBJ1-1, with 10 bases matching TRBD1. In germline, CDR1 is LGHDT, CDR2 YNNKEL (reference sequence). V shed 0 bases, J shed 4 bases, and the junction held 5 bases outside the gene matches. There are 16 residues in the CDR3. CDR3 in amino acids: CASSQEGQGWGTEAFF. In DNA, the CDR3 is TGTGCCAGCAGCCAAGAGGGACAGGGGTGGGGCACTGAAGCTTTCTTT.

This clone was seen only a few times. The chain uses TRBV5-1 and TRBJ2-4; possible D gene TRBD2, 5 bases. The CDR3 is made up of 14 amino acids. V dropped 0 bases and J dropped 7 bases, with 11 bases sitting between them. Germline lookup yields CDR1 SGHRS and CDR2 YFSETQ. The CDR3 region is CASSLGAGENIQYF. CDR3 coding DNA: TGCGCCAGCAGCTTGGGTGCGGGTGAGAACATTCAGTACTTC.

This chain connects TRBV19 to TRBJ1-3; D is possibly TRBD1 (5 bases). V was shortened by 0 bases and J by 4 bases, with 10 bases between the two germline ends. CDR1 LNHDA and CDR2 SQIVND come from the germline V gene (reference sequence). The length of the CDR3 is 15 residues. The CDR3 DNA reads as TGTGCCAGTAGTATAGACGCAGGGTACGGAAACACCATATATTTT. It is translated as CASSIDAGYGNTIYF.

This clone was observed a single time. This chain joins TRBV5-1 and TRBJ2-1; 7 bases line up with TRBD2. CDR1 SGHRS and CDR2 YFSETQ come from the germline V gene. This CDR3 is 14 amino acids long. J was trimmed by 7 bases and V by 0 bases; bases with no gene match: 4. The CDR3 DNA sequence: TGCGCCAGCAGCTTGGAAGCGGGGATAAATGAGCAGTTCTTC. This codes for CASSLEAGINEQFF.

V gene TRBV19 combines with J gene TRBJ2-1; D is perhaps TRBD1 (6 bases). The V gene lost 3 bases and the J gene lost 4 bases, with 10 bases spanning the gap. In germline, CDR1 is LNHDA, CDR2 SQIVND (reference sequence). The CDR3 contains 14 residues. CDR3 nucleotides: TGTGCCAGTAGTATCTCGGACAGATACAATGAGCAGTTCTTC. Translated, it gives CASSISDRYNEQFF. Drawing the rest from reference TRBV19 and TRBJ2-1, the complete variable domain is DGGITQSPKYLFRKEGQNVTLSCEQNLNHDAMYWYRQDPGQGLRLIYYSQIVNDFQKGDIAEGYSVSREKKESFPLTVTSAQKNPTAFYLCASSISDRYNEQFFGPGTRLTVL.

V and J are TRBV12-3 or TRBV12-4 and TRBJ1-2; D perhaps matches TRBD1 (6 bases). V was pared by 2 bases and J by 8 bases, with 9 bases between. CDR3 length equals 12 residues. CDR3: CASSLMQGGYTF. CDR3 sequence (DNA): TGTGCCAGCAGTTTAATGCAGGGGGGCTACACCTTC.

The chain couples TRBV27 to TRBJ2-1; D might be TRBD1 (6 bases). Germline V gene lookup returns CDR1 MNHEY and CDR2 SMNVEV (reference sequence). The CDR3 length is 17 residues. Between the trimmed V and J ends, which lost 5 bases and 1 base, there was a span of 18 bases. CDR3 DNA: TGTGCCAGCAGTAAGACCTTCATAGGGGGTTCCTACAATGAGCAGTTCTTC. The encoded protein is CASSKTFIGGSYNEQFF.

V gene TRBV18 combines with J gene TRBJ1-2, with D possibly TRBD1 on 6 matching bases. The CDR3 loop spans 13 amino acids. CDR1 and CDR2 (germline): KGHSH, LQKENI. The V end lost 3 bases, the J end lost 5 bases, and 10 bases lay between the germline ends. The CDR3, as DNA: TGTGCCAGCTCACCCGGGACAACATATGGCTACACCTTC. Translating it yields CASSPGTTYGYTF.

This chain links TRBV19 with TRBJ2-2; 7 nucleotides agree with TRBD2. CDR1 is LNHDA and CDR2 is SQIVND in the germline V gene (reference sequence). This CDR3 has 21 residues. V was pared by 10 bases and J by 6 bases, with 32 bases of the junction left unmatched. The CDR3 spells CATAHYPKGPSGTPRAGELFF. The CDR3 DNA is TGTGCCACCGCTCATTACCCCAAAGGCCCCAGCGGGACCCCCCGGGCCGGGGAGCTGTTTTTT.

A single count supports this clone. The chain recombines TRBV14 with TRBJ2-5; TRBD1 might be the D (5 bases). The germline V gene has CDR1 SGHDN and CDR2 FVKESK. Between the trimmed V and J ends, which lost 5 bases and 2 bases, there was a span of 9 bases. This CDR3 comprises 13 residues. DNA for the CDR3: TGTGCCAGCAGCTCGACAGTTCAAGAGACCCAGTACTTC. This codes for CASSSTVQETQYF.

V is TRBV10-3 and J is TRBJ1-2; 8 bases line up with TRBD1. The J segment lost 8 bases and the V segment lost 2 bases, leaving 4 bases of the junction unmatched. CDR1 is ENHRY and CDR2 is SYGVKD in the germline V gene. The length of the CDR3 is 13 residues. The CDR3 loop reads CAISEDRGRGYTF. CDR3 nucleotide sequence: TGTGCCATCAGTGAGGACAGGGGCCGCGGCTACACCTTC.

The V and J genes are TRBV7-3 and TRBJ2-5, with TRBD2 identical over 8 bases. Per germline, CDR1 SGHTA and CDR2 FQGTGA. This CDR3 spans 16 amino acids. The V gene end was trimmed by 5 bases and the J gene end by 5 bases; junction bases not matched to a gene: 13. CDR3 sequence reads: CASSHAPTAGAETQYF. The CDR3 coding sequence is TGTGCCAGCAGCCACGCCCCCACAGCGGGAGCTGAGACCCAGTACTTC. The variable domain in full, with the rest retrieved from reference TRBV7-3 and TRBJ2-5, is GAGVSQTPSNKVTEKGKYVELRCDPISGHTALYWYRQSLGQGPEFLIYFQGTGAADDSGLPNDRFFAVRPEGSVSTLKIQRTERGDSAVYLCASSHAPTAGAETQYFGPGTRLLVL.

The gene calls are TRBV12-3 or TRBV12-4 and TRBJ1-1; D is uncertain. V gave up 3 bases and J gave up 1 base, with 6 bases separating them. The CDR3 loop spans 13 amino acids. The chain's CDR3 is CASSFTANTEAFF. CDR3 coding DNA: TGTGCCAGCAGTTTTACAGCGAACACTGAAGCTTTCTTT.